This T cell receptor beta chain emerged from a study of T cell responses to AZD1222 COVID-19 vaccine. Only in-frame clones appear in the TCRdb table, and some are missing; sequencing was by immunoSEQ multiplex PCR. The sample lists about 94,000 clones; roughly 89% were seen once. The CDR3 is 14 residues long. Germline CDR1 reads LGHDT; CDR2 reads YNNKEL (reference sequence). Trimming left V 4 bases short and J 5 bases short, with 15 bases between. Study-wide results and caveats: A reported finding is that nearly half of spike-specific TCRs target unmutated variant regions. Donors were mostly white British, more females; clonal diversity possibly underestimated.

With regard to this clone: The antigen is not known.

The origin of this receptor is an adult in good health. The chain carries TRBV3-1 (or the pseudogene TRBV3-2) and TRBJ2-7; either TRBD1 or TRBD2 may fit D (5 bases each). Here the sequenced sample was peripheral blood, taken on day 0 of AZD1222 vaccination. The CDR3 is CASSPREQGHEQYF. The CDR3 region has the DNA TGTGCCAGCAGCCCGAGGGAGCAGGGCCACGAGCAGTACTTC.